Listed here is a single TCR beta chain. Its antigen is still unknown. The authors ran a second PCR of about 7 to 11 cycles using a sample-barcoded 5' primer and a J-beta primer mix. TCRdb analysed the 5' RACE reads with MiXCR anew, one entry per CDR3 protein. The repertoire holds hundreds of thousands of distinct CDR3 sequences, with less than 60% as singletons. The sample comes from a study of blood T cells in healthy people across ages. Notes on the study in general: CMV infection status of these donors was not known.

V was cut by 1 base and J by 13 bases, with 14 bases left in between. Germline V gene sequence: CDR1 SGHAT, CDR2 FQNNGV. The CDR3 is 13 residues long. The sequencing sample was made of blood. The chain is built from TRBV11-2 and TRBJ2-1, with D maybe TRBD2 (5 bases). The receptor was isolated from a man at least 80 years old in good health. The CDR3: CASSLGSEETQFF. CDR3 DNA sequence: TGTGCCAGCAGCTTAGGATCGGAGGAGACCCAGTTCTTC.